One sample yielded the 13 T cell receptor beta chains listed below, sequenced in a study of glioma-infiltrating T cells. The iRepertoire nested amplicon-rescue multiplex PCR amplified TCR alpha and beta CDR3s from RNA. TCRdb reanalysed the multiplex PCR reads using MiXCR and keeps one entry per CDR3 protein. Here the sample spans fewer than 200,000 distinct CDR3 sequences, 32% being singletons. The sample was glioma tissue, nonneoplastic brain tissue, or PBMCs (not recorded which). The receptors come from a human donor with low-grade glioma or glioblastoma, undergoing nonglioma brain surgery, or in good health (not recorded which).

The V and J genes are TRBV29-1 and TRBJ1-4; the match to TRBD1 covers 7 bases. The CDR3 consists of 16 residues. In germline, CDR1 is SQVTM, CDR2 ANQGSEA. Trimming cost V 7 bases and J 0 bases; bases outside gene matches: 11. The CDR3 DNA sequence: TGCAGCGCTGTGCGGGACAGAGACGCAACTAATGAAAAACTGTTTTTT. Its protein product is CSAVRDRDATNEKLFF.

Concerning this clonotype: A read error may be the cause here, since a much bigger clone is one base away. The rearrangement links TRBV29-1 to TRBJ1-1; D remains ambiguous. The CDR3 is 12 residues long. Germline V lookup: CDR1 SQVTM, CDR2 ANQGSEA. CDR3 amino acids: CSVFRSPTGAFF. CDR3 coding DNA: TGCAGCGTTTTCAGGAGCCCCACTGGAGCTTTCTTT.

The chain combines TRBV29-1 with TRBJ2-7; maybe TRBD2 (6 bases). The CDR3 is 13 amino acids. The germline V gene has CDR1 SQVTM and CDR2 ANQGSEA. The CDR3 protein is CGGWDSYSYEQYF. CDR3 nucleotides: TGCGGCGGGTGGGACTCCTACTCCTACGAGCAGTACTTC.

A word on this clonotype: Being one base from a much bigger clone, this may be a read error. V is TRBV19 and J is TRBJ1-1, with D tentatively TRBD1 (6 bases). This CDR3 has 16 amino acids. CDR1 is LNHDA, CDR2 SQIVND, per germline (reference sequence). CDR3 in DNA: TGTGCCAGTAGTGCGAGGACAGAAGTCCTTCACACTGAAGCTTCCTTT. This encodes CASSARTEVLHTEASF.

The V call is TRBV20-1, the J call TRBJ2-3; the D gene could be TRBD1 or TRBD2 (5 bases each). V lost 4 bases to trimming and J lost 1 base, with 12 bases between them. This CDR3 contains 14 residues. Germline V gene lookup returns CDR1 DFQATT and CDR2 SNEGSKA (reference sequence). The DNA of the CDR3 is TGCAGTGCTATGTGGGTGGGGGGCACAGATACGCAGTATTTT. It translates to CSAMWVGGTDTQYF.

In its sample, this clonotype was seen once. One base away lies a much larger clone, so this may be a sequencing read error. The V call is TRBV3-1, the J call TRBJ2-1; D might be TRBD1 or TRBD2, each matching 6 bases. The CDR3 runs to 14 residues. Germline-derived CDR1 and CDR2 are LGHDT and YNNKEL (reference sequence). The CDR3 DNA follows: TGTGCCAGCAGCCAGGGACTTCAGGGGAATGAGCAGTCCTTC. It codes for CASSQGLQGNEQSF.

On this clonotype: Compared with germline, one end of the junction differs, possibly owing to a read error. The chain joins TRBV6-1 to TRBJ1-2; TRBD1 aligns across 7 bases. Germline CDR1 reads MNHNS; CDR2 reads SASEGT. The CDR3 runs to 15 residues. The CDR3 DNA reads TGTGCCAGCAGTGATGGTGGGACAGCTAAATATGGCTACACCTTC. This sequence encodes CASSDGGTAKYGYTF.

V and J are TRBV20-1 and TRBJ2-3; a possible D gene is TRBD1 (5 bases). The CDR3 consists of 16 residues. From germline, CDR1 is DFQATT and CDR2 SNEGSKA (reference sequence). V was cut by 1 base and J by 3 bases, with 17 bases left in between. CDR3 bases: TGCAGTGCTAGAGTCTGGGGCCAAGCGACGACAGATACGCAGTATTTT. This codes for CSARVWGQATTDTQYF.

This clonotype was seen a few times. The V and J genes are TRBV28 and TRBJ2-5, with 9 bases identical to TRBD2. The germline V gene encodes CDR1 MDHEN and CDR2 SYDVKM. The J segment lost 5 bases and the V segment lost 11 bases, leaving 9 bases of the junction unmatched. This CDR3 contains 13 residues. DNA of the CDR3: TGTGCCCTCTGGGCGGGAGGGTCCGAGACCCAGTACTTC. It specifies CALWAGGSETQYF. Looking up the rest from reference TRBV28 and TRBJ2-5 gives the full variable domain: DVKVTQSSRYLVKRTGEKVFLECVQDMDHENMFWYRQDPGLGLRLIYFSYDVKMKEKGDIPEGYSVSREKKERFSLILESASTNQTSMYLCALWAGGSETQYFGPGTRLLVL.

A remark on this clonotype: A read error is possible here, since a much larger clone lies one base away. The rearrangement links TRBV7-9 to TRBJ2-7, with 9 bases that match TRBD1. This CDR3 has 14 amino acids. CDR1 is SEHNR and CDR2 is FQNEAQ in the germline V gene (reference sequence). The CDR3 region is CARSLKTGGAEQYF. The CDR3 DNA follows: TGTGCCAGAAGCTTGAAAACAGGGGGCGCCGAGCAGTACTTC.

This clonotype was picked up a small number of times. This chain uses TRBV9 with TRBJ2-3; tentative D call: TRBD1 (5 bases). In germline, CDR1 is SGDLS, CDR2 YYNGEE. CDR3 length: 13 residues. V lost 0 bases to trimming and J lost 5 bases, with 7 bases between them. The CDR3 here is CASSVGGQDTQYF. The CDR3 region has the DNA TGTGCCAGCAGCGTAGGGGGCCAAGATACGCAGTATTTT. Combining the CDR3 with reference TRBV9 and TRBJ2-3 gives the whole variable domain DSGVTQTPKHLITATGQRVTLRCSPRSGDLSVYWYQQSLDQGLQFLIQYYNGEERAKGNILERFSAQQFPDLHSELNLSSLELGDSALYFCASSVGGQDTQYFGPGTRLTVL.

At least ten counts were recorded for this clonotype. This rearrangement joins TRBV7-2 to TRBJ2-7; D unresolved. Germline CDR1 SGHTA, CDR2 FQGNSA. The CDR3 totals 14 residues. The V end was cut by 6 bases, the J end by 4 bases, with 16 bases between. CDR3 sequence (DNA): TGTGCCAGCAGTTCGAGGTCCCAGTCATACGAGCAGTACTTC. Its translation: CASSSRSQSYEQYF.

This clonotype was counted at least ten times. The V and J genes are TRBV20-1 and TRBJ2-3; D gene unclear. CDR3 length equals 11 residues. Germline V gene data show CDR1 as DFQATT and CDR2 as SNEGSKA (reference sequence). V lost 3 bases to trimming and J lost 4 bases, with 5 bases between them. The CDR3 coding sequence is TGCAGTGCTAGTGGCCCAGATACGCAGTATTTT. Translating it yields CSASGPDTQYF.